The next 18 T cell receptor beta chains were all read from a single sample in a study of blood T cell repertoires in COVID-19. TCRdb keeps only in-frame clones here, not all; method: immunoSEQ multiplex PCR. The sample includes about 250,000 clones, 90% of them seen just once. Sequencing input: peripheral blood. These receptors came from a woman aged 60 to 75 with COVID-19, enrolled during active disease.

This chain uses TRBV10-2 with TRBJ1-5; D possibly corresponds to TRBD1 (6 bases). This CDR3 comprises 14 residues. Per the germline V gene, CDR1 is WSHSY and CDR2 is SAAADI. Trimming cost V 6 bases and J 1 base, with 10 bases left between them. The CDR3 region has the DNA TGCGCCAGCAGCCAAGGACAGAGCAATCAGCCCCAGCATTTT. Encoded protein: CASSQGQSNQPQHF.

This chain joins TRBV6-2 or TRBV6-3 and TRBJ1-4, with D possibly TRBD1 on 6 matching bases. The germline V gene encodes CDR1 MNHEY and CDR2 SVGEGT. The CDR3 runs to 11 residues. With 5 bases removed from V and 16 bases from J, the gap between germline ends came to 14 bases. The CDR3 DNA reads TGTGCCAGCAGTAACGGACAGCGAAAGTTTTTT. It encodes CASSNGQRKFF.

The CDR3 protein is CASSFSDKASSGNTIYF. As DNA, the CDR3 is TGTGCCAGCAGCTTTTCGGACAAAGCTTCCTCTGGAAACACCATATATTTT. V gene TRBV5-5 combines with J gene TRBJ1-3; possible D gene TRBD1, 5 bases. The CDR3 runs to 17 residues. Germline lookup yields CDR1 SGHKS and CDR2 YYEKEE (reference sequence). The V end was cut by 2 bases, the J end by 0 bases, with 15 bases between.

The J gene is TRBJ2-1, the V gene TRBV19, with a tentative D call TRBD2 (6 bases). The CDR3 has 15 residues. V lost 6 bases, J lost 5 bases, and 17 bases lay in between. Germline CDR1 and CDR2: LNHDA and SQIVND (reference sequence). The CDR3 DNA reads TGTGCCAGTAGAATTCCGGGGGAAGGGCACAATGAGCAGTTCTTC. Translating it yields CASRIPGEGHNEQFF.

This chain links TRBV5-6 with TRBJ1-3; TRBD1 might be the D (5 bases). Per germline, CDR1 SGHDT and CDR2 YYEEEE. This CDR3 is built from 15 residues. V was trimmed by 1 base and J by 1 base, leaving 9 bases between them. This chain's CDR3 is CASSLIQASGNTIYF. Written as DNA, the CDR3 is TGTGCCAGCAGCTTGATACAGGCTTCTGGAAACACCATATATTTT. Based on the CDR3 plus reference TRBV5-6 and TRBJ1-3, the full variable domain is DAGVTQSPTHLIKTRGQQVTLRCSPKSGHDTVSWYQQALGQGPQFIFQYYEEEERQRGNFPDRFSGHQFPNYSSELNVNALLLGDSALYLCASSLIQASGNTIYFGEGSWLTVV.

V and J are TRBV4-3 and TRBJ1-3, with a tentative D call TRBD1 (6 bases). CDR1 is LGHNA and CDR2 is YSLEER in the germline V gene. The germline V and J ends were trimmed by 4 bases and 0 bases, with 16 bases remaining between them. There are 17 residues in the CDR3. The CDR3 sequence: CASSPTGGGSSGNTIYF. The CDR3 DNA is TGCGCCAGCAGCCCAACGGGGGGCGGGAGCTCTGGAAACACCATATATTTT.

This chain connects TRBV9 to TRBJ2-7, with 10 bases fitting TRBD2. The CDR3 covers 15 residues. The germline gives CDR1 SGDLS, CDR2 YYNGEE. V lost 1 base, J lost 2 bases, and 3 bases stayed unmatched. The DNA of the CDR3 is TGTGCCAGCAGCGTATTAGCGGGGGGCCCCTACGAGCAGTACTTC. This gives the protein CASSVLAGGPYEQYF.

V and J are TRBV6-5 and TRBJ1-2, with D perhaps matching TRBD1 (6 bases). This CDR3 spans 13 amino acids. Looked up from germline, CDR1 is MNHEY and CDR2 is SVGAGI. Trimming took 7 bases from V and 7 from J, leaving 16 bases between them. In DNA, the CDR3 is TGTGCCAGCAATATCGGACAGACCGCTGGCTACACCTTC. Encoded protein: CASNIGQTAGYTF.

The chain joins TRBV19 to TRBJ2-7; 8 nucleotides align to TRBD1. With 4 bases clipped from V and 3 bases from J, the junction kept 5 bases outside the gene matches. This CDR3 region has 14 residues. Germline assignment: CDR1 LNHDA and CDR2 SQIVND (reference sequence). The CDR3 spells CASSTGTGLYEQYF. Here the CDR3 DNA reads TGTGCCAGTAGTACCGGGACAGGCCTCTACGAGCAGTACTTC.

In its sample, this clone was seen once. The V gene is TRBV7-9, the J gene TRBJ2-1, with a tentative D call TRBD1 (6 bases). The germline gives CDR1 SEHNR, CDR2 FQNEAQ (reference sequence). The CDR3 runs 16 residues. Trimming shortened V by 5 bases and J by 0 bases, and 14 bases separated the two germline ends. The CDR3 here is CASSRIQGISYNEQFF. The CDR3 region has the DNA TGTGCCAGCAGCCGGATACAGGGAATCTCCTACAATGAGCAGTTCTTC.

This sequence joins TRBV27 and TRBJ2-4; 8 bases agree with TRBD1. CDR1 and CDR2 from the germline V gene are MNHEY and SMNVEV (reference sequence). Trimming cost V 5 bases and J 9 bases; bases outside gene matches: 6. This CDR3 has 13 residues. CDR3 nucleotide sequence: TGTGCCAGCAGTCCTGGACAGGGTAGCATTCAGTACTTC. Its protein product is CASSPGQGSIQYF.

This CDR3 reads CAISESRHEQYF. The DNA for the CDR3 is TGTGCCATCAGTGAGTCGAGGCACGAGCAGTACTTC. This rearrangement joins TRBV10-3 to TRBJ2-7; D gene uncertain. CDR1 is ENHRY and CDR2 is SYGVKD in the germline V gene. V was clipped by 0 bases and J by 5 bases, with 5 bases between them. CDR3 length equals 12 residues.

This clone was recorded once. This rearrangement joins TRBV7-2 to TRBJ1-2; 11 bases map to TRBD1. Unmatched junction bases numbered 7, after V lost 5 bases and J lost 2 bases. Germline CDR1 is SGHTA and CDR2 is FQGNSA. The CDR3 sequence is 16 residues long. DNA of the CDR3: TGTGCCAGCAGCCAAGACCGGGACAGGGGGAACTATGGCTACACCTTC. This codes for CASSQDRDRGNYGYTF.

The CDR3 sequence is CASSSLGQGAHYGYTF. DNA of the CDR3: TGTGCCAGCAGCTCGCTGGGACAGGGGGCACACTATGGCTACACCTTC. The chain uses TRBV7-9 and TRBJ1-2, with 12 bases fitting TRBD1. This CDR3 comprises 16 residues. CDR1 and CDR2 from the germline V gene are SEHNR and FQNEAQ (reference sequence). V dropped 4 bases and J dropped 3; count of bases not matched to a gene: 6.

The rearrangement links TRBV3-1 (or the pseudogene TRBV3-2) to TRBJ1-1; TRBD1 aligns across 9 bases. V was pared by 5 bases and J by 5 bases, with 6 bases of the junction left unmatched. The CDR3 contains 14 residues. Germline V gene lookup returns CDR1 LGHDT and CDR2 YNNKEL (reference sequence). CDR3 sequence (DNA): TGTGCCAGCAGCAGACCGGACAGGGGTACTGAAGCTTTCTTT. It codes for CASSRPDRGTEAFF.

The chain has TRBV27 and TRBJ1-2; 11 bases are a match to TRBD1. The length of the CDR3 is 16 residues. V shed 3 bases and J 5 bases; nucleotides not matched to a gene: 8. Looked up from germline, CDR1 is MNHEY and CDR2 is SMNVEV (reference sequence). CDR3: CASSFGQGALGYGYTF. The DNA for the CDR3 is TGTGCCAGCAGTTTCGGACAGGGGGCCCTAGGGTATGGCTACACCTTC.

The V gene is TRBV5-1, the J gene TRBJ2-2, with 7 bases fitting TRBD2. Germline CDR1 and CDR2: SGHRS and YFSETQ. This CDR3 is 15 amino acids long. The V gene end was trimmed by 0 bases and the J gene end by 5 bases; junction bases not matched to a gene: 4. The CDR3: CASSLDGGGTGELFF. Here the CDR3 DNA reads TGCGCCAGCAGCTTGGACGGGGGAGGGACCGGGGAGCTGTTTTTT.

The rearrangement joins TRBV7-2 to TRBJ2-1; 8 bases map to TRBD2. The V segment lost 3 bases and the J segment 6 bases; nucleotides outside the gene matches: 13. Germline V lookup: CDR1 SGHTA, CDR2 FQGNSA. This CDR3 region has 17 residues. The CDR3 is CASSLGASGRLGNEQFF. In DNA, the CDR3 is TGTGCCAGCAGCTTGGGGGCTAGCGGGCGGTTAGGCAATGAGCAGTTCTTC.